The 10 T cell receptor beta chains in this list originate from one sample, sequenced in a study of T cells after yellow fever vaccination. TCRdb re-called the 5' RACE reads through MiXCR, storing one row per CDR3 protein. The repertoire has 300,000 to 450,000 distinct CDR3 sequences, about 6.2% of them found once; the top ten carry about 15%. The sequencing used PBMCs, collected 5 days after the yellow fever booster vaccination. The receptors derive from a man between 25 and 39 years old who received the YFV17D yellow fever vaccine.

The genes are TRBV3-1 and TRBJ2-3; D is perhaps TRBD1 (6 bases). The V end was cut by 10 bases, the J end by 5 bases, with 22 bases between. Germline V CDR1 and CDR2: LGHDT, YNNKEL (reference sequence). CDR3 length equals 15 residues. The CDR3 is CATSQDGQRQDTQYF. CDR3 bases: TGTGCCACCTCCCAAGACGGACAGAGGCAAGATACGCAGTATTTT.

The chain couples TRBV27 to TRBJ2-3, with 11 bases lining up with TRBD2. With V trimmed by 5 bases and J by 4 bases, 8 bases remained unmatched. This CDR3 is 16 amino acids long. Germline CDR1 reads MNHEY; CDR2 reads SMNVEV (reference sequence). The CDR3 is CASSISGRAWADTQYF. DNA of the CDR3: TGTGCCAGCAGTATTAGCGGGAGGGCCTGGGCAGATACGCAGTATTTT.

This clonotype has ten or more counts. This chain uses TRBV14 with TRBJ1-6; D gene uncertain. In germline, CDR1 is SGHDN, CDR2 FVKESK. This CDR3 spans 16 amino acids. Trimming cost V 1 base and J 0 bases, with 7 bases left between them. The CDR3 DNA reads TGTGCCAGCAGCCAAGTCGGCAGCTCCTATAATTCACCCCTCCACTTT. Protein: CASSQVGSSYNSPLHF.

V is TRBV4-3 and J is TRBJ2-2; 10 positions match TRBD1. This CDR3 has 15 amino acids. The germline CDR1 and CDR2 sequences are LGHNA and YSLEER. Trimming took 2 bases from V and 4 from J; bases not matched to a gene: 1. The CDR3 DNA sequence: TGCGCCAGCAGCCAATGGGACAGGGGCACCGGGGAGCTGTTTTTT. This gives the protein CASSQWDRGTGELFF.

This clonotype came up many times. The rearrangement joins TRBV7-6 to TRBJ2-1; no reliable D call. This CDR3 region has 13 residues. CDR1 is SGHVS and CDR2 is FNYEAQ in the germline V gene. The V and J ends lost 5 bases and 3 bases respectively, with 8 bases between them. CDR3 residues: CASSVLVYNEQFF. CDR3 DNA: TGTGCCAGCAGCGTCCTCGTCTACAATGAGCAGTTCTTC.

This clonotype occurred a few times. CDR3 amino acids: CASSPLGSGRAHEQYF. The CDR3, as DNA: TGTGCCAGCAGCCCCCTGGGGAGCGGGAGGGCCCACGAGCAGTACTTC. The rearrangement uses TRBV3-1 and TRBJ2-7; 10 nucleotides align to TRBD2. The junction had 11 bases not matched to a gene; V was cut back by 4 bases and J by 5 bases. The germline V gene encodes CDR1 LGHDT and CDR2 YNNKEL (reference sequence). The CDR3 has 16 amino acids.

This clonotype was found a few times. The chain uses TRBV5-4 and TRBJ2-3, with 7 positions matching TRBD2. V lost 0 bases, J lost 0 bases, and 4 bases stayed unmatched. CDR1 is SGHNT and CDR2 is YYREEE in the germline V gene (reference sequence). The CDR3 has 16 amino acids. The CDR3 reads CASSLVGTTSTDTQYF. In DNA, the CDR3 is TGTGCCAGCAGCTTGGTAGGGACTACTAGCACAGATACGCAGTATTTT.

This clonotype was seen ten or more times. V and J are TRBV20-1 and TRBJ2-3, with a tentative D call TRBD2 (6 bases). Between the trimmed V and J ends, which lost 0 bases and 14 bases, there was a span of 12 bases. Per the germline V gene, CDR1 is DFQATT and CDR2 is SNEGSKA (reference sequence). The CDR3 covers 11 residues. The CDR3 spells CSARDGWEVYF. The CDR3 coding sequence is TGCAGTGCTAGAGATGGGTGGGAGGTGTATTTT.

This clonotype has a count of ten or more. The CDR3 spells CSVLAGAQDTQYF. The CDR3 region has the DNA TGCAGCGTCCTGGCGGGAGCCCAAGATACGCAGTATTTT. V usage is TRBV20-1 and J usage is TRBJ2-3; 7 nucleotides match TRBD2. Per the germline V gene, CDR1 is DFQATT and CDR2 is SNEGSKA (reference sequence). The length of the CDR3 is 13 residues.

This clonotype appeared a few times. For the CDR3, the DNA is TGCAGTGCTAGCCCACAGGGTGCGGGACTAGCGGTGTACCAAGAGACCCAGTACTTC. It is translated as CSASPQGAGLAVYQETQYF. The chain joins TRBV20-1 to TRBJ2-5, with TRBD2 matching 11 bases. J gave up 0 bases and V 3 bases, and 15 bases lay outside the gene matches. The CDR3 runs 19 residues. Germline values: CDR1 DFQATT, CDR2 SNEGSKA (reference sequence).